These T cell receptor beta chains were read from a single sample in a study of blood T cell repertoires in COVID-19. Assay: immunoSEQ multiplex PCR; the TCRdb copy retains only in-frame clones and omits some. The table lists 300,000 or so clones, 90% of them singletons. Sample: PBMCs or T cells enriched from blood (not recorded which). The source is a man aged 55 to 70 who had recovered from COVID-19. CDR3s include the opening cysteine and the closing phenylalanine or tryptophan. Fields, in order: V gene, CDR3 length, J gene, clone size, CDR3 protein. Clone size, where shown, is once, few, many, or a class for clones that have expanded.

V: TRBV18; length: 17; J: TRBJ1-2; size: once; CDR3: CASSPYLTGDGHNGYTF
V: TRBV24-1; length: 19; J: TRBJ2-1; size: .; CDR3: CATSDHRAGAGDPYNEQFF
V: TRBV9; length: 16; J: TRBJ2-3; size: .; CDR3: CASSAEQGTSTDTQYF
V: TRBV30; length: 15; J: TRBJ1-6; size: .; CDR3: CAWSGPGDKNSPLHF
V: TRBV3-1/TRBV3-2; length: 14; J: TRBJ2-4; size: .; CDR3: CASRGARPKNIQYF
V: TRBV29-1; length: 12; J: TRBJ1-2; size: .; CDR3: CSVAQANYGYTF
V: TRBV7-9; length: 14; J: TRBJ1-1; size: .; CDR3: CASSLIGGNTEAFF
V: TRBV19; length: 14; J: TRBJ1-1; size: .; CDR3: CASSIALGQSEAFF
V: TRBV5-4; length: 15; J: TRBJ2-1; size: once; CDR3: CASSQGPEQYNEQFF
V: TRBV5-6; length: 11; J: TRBJ1-1; size: .; CDR3: CASSYPGKAFF
V: TRBV10-3; length: 16; J: TRBJ1-1; size: .; CDR3: CAISDRDRVLDTEAFF
V: TRBV4-1; length: 13; J: TRBJ1-1; size: .; CDR3: CASSLPWLPEAFF
V: TRBV4-1; length: 16; J: TRBJ2-3; size: .; CDR3: CASSRLRTLAADTQYF
V: TRBV11-1; length: 15; J: TRBJ2-7; size: .; CDR3: CASSHRDRGSYEQYF
V: TRBV4-3; length: 15; J: TRBJ1-4; size: once; CDR3: CASSPGDRDNEKLFF
V: TRBV3-1/TRBV3-2; length: 13; J: TRBJ2-1; size: .; CDR3: CASTTGTNLEQFF
V: TRBV5-1; length: 15; J: TRBJ1-4; size: once; CDR3: CASSSGGMSNEKLFF
V: TRBV16; length: 15; J: TRBJ1-1; size: .; CDR3: CASSHLKGGSTEAFF
V: TRBV30; length: 16; J: TRBJ1-6; size: .; CDR3: CAWRIGRSGGNSPLHF
V: TRBV11-3; length: 17; J: TRBJ2-1; size: once; CDR3: CASSSDGLKIHYNEQFF
V: TRBV5-6; length: 13; J: TRBJ1-2; size: .; CDR3: CASSVGTTYGYTF
V: TRBV19; length: 14; J: TRBJ1-2; size: .; CDR3: CASSTSGQGYGYTF
V: TRBV7-2; length: 14; J: TRBJ2-7; size: .; CDR3: CASSLPGGSSEQYF
V: TRBV12-5; length: 16; J: TRBJ1-3; size: .; CDR3: CASGLPEIYPGNTIYF
V: TRBV19; length: 15; J: TRBJ2-6; size: .; CDR3: CASSRRAAGANVLTF
V: TRBV7-3; length: 13; J: TRBJ2-7; size: few; CDR3: CASSLGTGSEQYF
V: TRBV5-1; length: 16; J: TRBJ1-1; size: .; CDR3: CASSLMGVSRAGEAFF
V: TRBV3-1/TRBV3-2; length: 15; J: TRBJ1-3; size: .; CDR3: CASSGGGSPGNTIYF
V: TRBV7-9; length: 13; J: TRBJ2-1; size: .; CDR3: CASSHTGGNEQFF
V: TRBV29-1; length: 13; J: TRBJ2-7; size: once; CDR3: CSVDIGSTYEQYF
V: TRBV4-3; length: 17; J: TRBJ1-2; size: .; CDR3: CASSQDRAGSERNGYTF
V: TRBV2; length: 14; J: TRBJ1-6; size: once; CDR3: CATQGIWYNSPLHF
V: TRBV7-2; length: 15; J: TRBJ1-2; size: .; CDR3: CASSLAHIQTYGYTF
V: TRBV30; length: 14; J: TRBJ1-4; size: once; CDR3: CAWSSGTGYEKLFF
V: TRBV7-2; length: 15; J: TRBJ2-5; size: .; CDR3: CASSLVAGGHETQYF
V: TRBV3-1/TRBV3-2; length: 17; J: TRBJ2-1; size: once; CDR3: CASSQDPLAASYNEQFF
V: TRBV6-1; length: 17; J: TRBJ2-1; size: once; CDR3: CASSEPSLAVSYNEQFF
V: TRBV7-9; length: 14; J: TRBJ2-1; size: once; CDR3: CASSLGGGYNEQFF
V: TRBV6-5; length: 14; J: TRBJ1-5; size: .; CDR3: CASSYGGESQPQHF
V: TRBV5-1; length: 20; J: TRBJ1-1; size: .; CDR3: CASSLGRRAGQGTRNTEAFF
V: TRBV11-3; length: 17; J: TRBJ2-3; size: .; CDR3: CASSLMPGLAFTDTQYF
V: TRBV7-2; length: 15; J: TRBJ1-5; size: .; CDR3: CASSLGFMTGEPQHF
V: TRBV4-3; length: 13; J: TRBJ1-2; size: .; CDR3: CASSQDRAGGYTF
V: TRBV12-5; length: 14; J: TRBJ2-7; size: .; CDR3: CASGPRLVGYEQYF
V: TRBV5-1; length: 15; J: TRBJ2-1; size: .; CDR3: CASSLDGSTHNEQFF
V: TRBV5-4; length: 15; J: TRBJ2-2; size: once; CDR3: CASSSQGMNTGELFF
V: TRBV19; length: 17; J: TRBJ1-5; size: .; CDR3: CASSIGANRGGFQPQHF
V: TRBV11-2; length: 16; J: TRBJ2-1; size: .; CDR3: CASSSYPGQAHNEQFF
V: TRBV29-1; length: 13; J: TRBJ1-2; size: .; CDR3: CSVDLSQGHGYTF
V: TRBV4-2; length: 17; J: TRBJ2-1; size: .; CDR3: CASSQDPGGGATNEQFF